The rows below give T cell receptor beta chains drawn from one sample of a study of shared clonotypes between healthy human individuals. Libraries were prepared by immunoSEQ multiplex PCR; TCRdb keeps only in-frame clonotypes and omits some of them. The table has roughly 490,000 clones, approximately 79% seen once. Sequences were obtained from PBMCs. Receptors originate from a woman between 35 and 50 years old in good health. Some clones in this sample may be carry-over from other donors' samples. The CDR3 runs from the conserved cysteine through the conserved F or W. D genes are given only for firm matches. Not all rows give a size; the values are once, few, many and, for expanded clones, a class.

CDR3 length	J gene	D gene	clone size	V gene	CDR3 protein	CDR3 DNA
13	TRBJ1-1	-	-	TRBV15	CATSRTRPSEAFF	TGTGCCACCAGCAGAACCCGACCCAGTGAAGCTTTCTTT
14	TRBJ2-2	-	-	TRBV2	CASSRIADTGELFF	TGTGCCAGCAGTAGGATAGCGGACACCGGGGAGCTGTTTTTT
15	TRBJ2-3	-	-	TRBV4-2	CASSQEKASTDTQYF	TGTGCCAGCAGCCAAGAGAAGGCCAGCACAGATACGCAGTATTTT
16	TRBJ1-5	-	-	TRBV19	CASSGGRGGGHQPQHF	TGTGCCAGTAGTGGTGGGAGGGGTGGTGGACATCAGCCCCAGCATTTT
17	TRBJ2-5	TRBD2	-	TRBV5-1	CASSSRTSGRAGETQYF	TGCGCCAGCAGCTCCAGGACTAGCGGGAGGGCCGGAGAGACCCAGTACTTC
13	TRBJ2-1	TRBD1	-	TRBV7-3	CASSPDRDGEQFF	TGTGCCAGCAGCCCGGACAGGGATGGAGAGCAGTTCTTC
15	TRBJ2-7	TRBD2	-	TRBV9	CASSVGLAGGYEQYF	TGTGCCAGCAGCGTAGGACTAGCGGGAGGGTACGAGCAGTACTTC
16	TRBJ2-1	TRBD2	-	TRBV19	CASSPPGGSWDNEQFF	TGTGCCAGTAGTCCCCCGGGCGGGAGTTGGGACAATGAGCAGTTCTTC
13	TRBJ2-1	TRBD2	-	TRBV30	CAWSGLGGNEQFF	TGTGCCTGGAGTGGTCTGGGAGGGAATGAGCAGTTCTTC
16	TRBJ2-1	TRBD2	-	TRBV7-2	CASSPSLAGSYNEQFF	TGTGCCAGCAGCCCCAGCCTAGCGGGGTCCTACAATGAGCAGTTCTTC
17	TRBJ2-1	TRBD2	few	TRBV5-8	CASSRSLWPSGSREQFF	TGTGCCAGCAGCCGGTCATTGTGGCCTAGCGGGAGCCGGGAGCAGTTCTTC
16	TRBJ1-1	TRBD1	few	TRBV5-4	CASSPRGQGLNTEAFF	TGTGCCAGCAGCCCCAGGGGACAGGGCCTGAACACTGAAGCTTTCTTT
14	TRBJ2-3	TRBD1	-	TRBV2	CASRMTGGEHTQYF	TGTGCCAGCAGGATGACAGGGGGCGAGCATACGCAGTATTTT
16	TRBJ2-2	-	-	TRBV18	CASSPPDRTNTGELFF	TGTGCCAGCTCACCGCCGGACAGAACTAACACCGGGGAGCTGTTTTTT
14	TRBJ2-7	TRBD2	few	TRBV15	CATSRGGRVPEQYF	TGTGCCACCAGCAGGGGCGGGAGAGTCCCCGAGCAGTACTTC
16	TRBJ1-5	-	many	TRBV19	CASSIEAGSRNQPQHF	TGTGCCAGTAGTATAGAGGCAGGCAGTAGGAATCAGCCCCAGCATTTT
15	TRBJ2-2	-	-	TRBV4-2	CASSQVWGGTGELFF	TGTGCCAGCAGCCAAGTTTGGGGAGGTACCGGGGAGCTGTTTTTT
11	TRBJ1-1	-	-	TRBV7-9	CASSFGTEAFF	TGTGCCAGCAGCTTTGGCACAGAAGCTTTCTTT
13	TRBJ1-5	-	few	TRBV4-2	CASSQERFFPQHF	TGTGCCAGCAGCCAAGAACGGTTCTTCCCCCAGCATTTT
17	TRBJ2-1	TRBD2	once	TRBV9	CASSPTLRTSGYNEQFF	TGTGCCAGCAGCCCTACCCTACGGACTAGCGGTTACAATGAGCAGTTCTTC
18	TRBJ2-7	-	medium-sized	TRBV21-1	CASSKLRGPLRGTYEQYF	TGTGCCAGCAGCAAACTTCGGGGACCCTTAAGGGGTACCTACGAGCAGTACTTC
14	TRBJ1-4	TRBD1	-	TRBV19	CASSPGQYNEKLFF	TGTGCCAGTAGCCCGGGACAGTACAATGAAAAACTGTTTTTT
13	TRBJ2-7	-	-	TRBV5-4	CASSLVGENEQYF	TGTGCCAGCAGCTTGGTTGGCGAAAACGAGCAGTACTTC
15	TRBJ2-5	-	-	TRBV15	CATSRDRAPEETQYF	TGTGCCACCAGCAGAGACCGGGCTCCAGAAGAGACCCAGTACTTC
14	TRBJ2-5	-	-	TRBV11-2	CASSLNSGVETQYF	TGTGCCAGCAGCTTAAACTCCGGAGTCGAGACCCAGTACTTC
14	TRBJ2-7	-	-	TRBV7-2	CASSYGSLEYEQYF	TGTGCCAGCAGCTATGGGTCCCTGGAGTACGAGCAGTACTTC
14	TRBJ2-7	-	-	TRBV19	CASSTGQGPYEQYF	TGTGCCAGTAGTACTGGTCAGGGTCCCTACGAGCAGTACTTC
15	TRBJ2-1	-	-	TRBV6-5	CASSRQGGFYNEQFF	TGTGCCAGCAGTCGACAGGGAGGGTTCTACAATGAGCAGTTCTTC
12	TRBJ2-1	-	-	TRBV5-8	CASSWLVHEQFF	TGTGCCAGCAGCTGGTTGGTTCATGAGCAGTTCTTC
15	TRBJ1-3	-	-	TRBV9	CASSVGHSRGNTIYF	TGTGCCAGCAGCGTAGGGCACTCTAGAGGAAACACCATATATTTT
15	TRBJ2-2	-	few	TRBV7-7	CASSYDSPNTGELFF	TGTGCCAGCAGCTATGACAGCCCGAACACCGGGGAGCTGTTTTTT
14	TRBJ1-5	-	-	TRBV5-5	CASSFRGFDQPQHF	TGTGCCAGCAGCTTCCGGGGCTTCGATCAGCCCCAGCATTTT
13	TRBJ1-2	-	-	TRBV7-3	CASSLRGDRGYTF	TGTGCCAGCAGCTTAAGGGGGGATCGTGGCTACACCTTC
15	TRBJ2-1	-	once	TRBV30	CAWSVVGGGYNEQFF	TGTGCCTGGAGTGTAGTGGGGGGAGGCTACAATGAGCAGTTCTTC
17	TRBJ1-1	-	once	TRBV27	CASSYSRGSIMNTEAFF	TGTGCCAGCAGTTATAGTAGGGGATCTATTATGAACACTGAAGCTTTCTTT
17	TRBJ2-1	TRBD2	once	TRBV7-7	CASSLKQLAGNNNEQFF	TGTGCTAGCAGCTTAAAGCAACTAGCGGGAAATAACAATGAGCAGTTCTTC
17	TRBJ2-3	TRBD2	-	TRBV27	CASSRNRGDGRTDTQYF	TGTGCCAGCAGCCGGAACCGGGGGGACGGGCGCACAGATACGCAGTATTTT
15	TRBJ1-1	-	-	TRBV4-3	CASSQVAGANTEAFF	TGCGCCAGCAGCCAAGTGGCGGGTGCGAACACTGAAGCTTTCTTT
13	TRBJ2-3	-	-	TRBV15	CATSSKGPDTQYF	TGTGCCACCAGCAGTAAAGGGCCAGATACGCAGTATTTT
13	TRBJ1-4	-	few	TRBV28	CASSWGTQEKLFF	TGTGCCAGCAGTTGGGGGACGCAGGAAAAACTGTTTTTT
15	TRBJ2-7	-	-	TRBV4-1	CASSQAAVGGYEQYF	TGCGCCAGCAGCCAAGCGGCCGTAGGCGGCTACGAGCAGTACTTC
15	TRBJ2-1	TRBD2	-	TRBV30	CAWRRGGGTYNEQFF	TGTGCCTGGAGACGTGGCGGGGGGACCTACAATGAGCAGTTCTTC
14	TRBJ2-7	-	-	TRBV18	CASSLPGATYEQYF	TGTGCCAGCTCACTTCCAGGGGCGACGTACGAGCAGTACTTC
15	TRBJ2-3	-	-	TRBV7-3	CASSPRAGDTDTQYF	TGTGCCAGCAGCCCCCGGGCAGGGGACACAGATACGCAGTATTTT
16	TRBJ2-7	TRBD2	-	TRBV7-2	CASSYPTSGRPYEQYF	TGTGCCAGCAGCTACCCCACTAGCGGGAGGCCCTACGAGCAGTACTTC
16	TRBJ2-1	-	-	TRBV19	CASSIGPGDSYNEQFF	TGTGCCAGTAGTATAGGCCCAGGAGACTCCTACAATGAGCAGTTCTTC
14	TRBJ1-1	-	-	TRBV7-6	CASSLRMMNTEAFF	TGTGCCAGCAGCTTACGGATGATGAACACTGAAGCTTTCTTT
13	TRBJ1-1	-	-	TRBV28	CASSFSWGTEAFF	TGTGCCAGCAGTTTTTCCTGGGGCACTGAAGCTTTCTTT
13	TRBJ2-4	-	once	TRBV29-1	CSVEDLSKNIQYF	TGCAGCGTTGAAGATTTGAGCAAAAACATTCAGTACTTC
15	TRBJ2-3	TRBD2	-	TRBV10-3	CAISGGGGPKDTQYF	TGTGCCATCAGTGGGGGGGGAGGGCCTAAAGATACGCAGTATTTT
15	TRBJ2-3	TRBD2	few	TRBV27	CASSLGTSVRDTQYF	TGTGCCAGCAGTTTGGGGACTAGCGTAAGAGATACGCAGTATTTT
16	TRBJ2-3	TRBD2	-	TRBV10-1	CASSRSYAGGSDTQYF	TGCGCCAGCAGTCGTTCGTACGCGGGGGGGTCAGATACGCAGTATTTT
13	TRBJ1-1	-	-	TRBV5-1	CASRERVNTEAFF	TGCGCCAGCAGGGAAAGGGTGAACACTGAAGCTTTCTTT
13	TRBJ1-5	TRBD1	few	TRBV19	CASTDRGRQPQHF	TGTGCCAGTACCGACAGGGGGAGACAGCCCCAGCATTTT
13	TRBJ2-1	-	few	TRBV5-4	CASSPPEINEQFF	TGTGCCAGCAGCCCCCCGGAGATAAATGAGCAGTTCTTC
14	TRBJ1-2	TRBD1	once	TRBV5-3	CASDTTGRFYGYTF	TGTGCCAGCGACACGACAGGGAGGTTCTATGGCTACACCTTC
13	TRBJ2-7	-	-	TRBV28	CASSDGTQSRQYF	TGTGCCAGCAGCGACGGGACCCAGTCTAGGCAGTACTTC
15	TRBJ1-4	-	-	TRBV4-1	CASRLSPATNEKLFF	TGCGCCAGCAGGCTCAGCCCTGCAACTAATGAAAAACTGTTTTTT
17	TRBJ2-7	TRBD2	few	TRBV18	CASSPLATSGSFHEQYF	TGTGCCAGCTCACCACTTGCCACTAGCGGGAGTTTCCACGAGCAGTACTTC
14	TRBJ2-7	TRBD1	-	TRBV11-2	CASSPFGQVYEQYF	TGTGCCAGCAGCCCCTTCGGACAGGTCTACGAGCAGTACTTC